The T cell receptor (beta chain) under discussion was sequenced for a study of blood T cell repertoires in COVID-19. J gave up 5 bases and V 0 bases, and 6 bases lay outside the gene matches. Germline V gene data show CDR1 as SGHKS and CDR2 as YYEKEE (reference sequence). The CDR3 totals 15 residues. Clones were sequenced by immunoSEQ multiplex PCR, and TCRdb holds only the in-frame ones, with some missing. The table records under 200,000 clones, roughly 87% of them present only once. The material sequenced was PBMCs or T cells enriched from blood (not recorded which). V is TRBV5-5 and J is TRBJ2-5, with 8 nucleotides matching TRBD1. This TCR came from a middle-aged man who had recovered from COVID-19. CDR3 nucleotide sequence: TGTGCCAGCAGCTTGGGGCAGGGGGCAGGTGAGACCCAGTACTTC. This encodes CASSLGQGAGETQYF.